This passage covers 16 T cell receptor beta chains from one sample sequenced in a study of regulatory T cells in long-lasting Graves disease. CDR3 regions were amplified by Arm-PCR using iRepertoire HTBI primers to build TCR beta libraries. TCRdb redid the calling of the multiplex PCR reads with MiXCR, one entry per CDR3 protein. The table shows a few hundred thousand distinct CDR3 sequences, with around 24% occurring only once. Indicated time point: persistent/refractory GD, antithyroid drugs over 5 years with positive TRAb. After RNA was extracted from PBMCs, the TCR library was made from it. Sequenced material: peripheral blood mononuclear cells (PBMCs), taken when the disease was refractory, from a patient treated with antithyroid drugs. These receptor sequences come from a female donor with Graves disease.

This clonotype was observed a few times. The chain employs TRBV6-1 and TRBJ1-2, with a possible D match to TRBD1 (5 bases). V was trimmed by 10 bases and J by 1 base, leaving 25 bases between them. CDR3 length: 17 amino acids. Germline CDR1 MNHNS, CDR2 SASEGT. The CDR3 bases are TGTGCCACCCTGGGGCAATTAGGTCAATTTGGTAACTATGGCTACACCTTC. This sequence encodes CATLGQLGQFGNYGYTF.

This sequence joins TRBV20-1 and TRBJ2-7; D might be TRBD2 (7 bases). CDR3 length equals 16 residues. Trimming took 2 bases from V and 6 from J, leaving 23 bases between them. Germline V gene lookup returns CDR1 DFQATT and CDR2 SNEGSKA (reference sequence). CDR3 sequence (DNA): TGCAGTGCTAGAAGGGGGGGTAGCCTCTCTCCTGGCGAGCAGTACTTC. Its translation is CSARRGGSLSPGEQYF.

The V call is TRBV9, the J call TRBJ2-3; D is possibly TRBD2 (6 bases). Germline values: CDR1 SGDLS, CDR2 YYNGEE. Trimming stripped 2 bases from V and 6 bases from J, with 16 bases between. This CDR3 contains 15 residues. The CDR3 nucleotides read TGTGCCAGCAGCGTCGAGGGCAACCTAGCGGATACGCAGTATTTT. It codes for CASSVEGNLADTQYF.

The gene calls are TRBV18 and TRBJ2-1; TRBD2 agrees at 7 bases. The V gene's germline CDR1 is KGHSH and CDR2 LQKENI. Losses at the gene ends were 0 bases for V and 12 bases for J; bases not matched to a gene: 5. The CDR3 extends over 13 amino acids. The CDR3 nucleotides read TGTGCCAGCTCACCACCCCTCGGGGAGGGGCAGTTCTTC. Translating it yields CASSPPLGEGQFF.

This clonotype appeared once. The V gene is TRBV6-2 or TRBV6-3, the J gene TRBJ1-3; TRBD1 aligns across 7 bases. The germline V gene encodes CDR1 MNHEY and CDR2 SVGEGT. This CDR3 is 15 amino acids long. V shed 5 bases, J shed 1 base, and the junction held 5 bases outside the gene matches. The CDR3 nucleotides are TGTGCCAGCAGTCAACAGGGGTCTTCTGGAAACACCATATATTTT. It specifies CASSQQGSSGNTIYF.

CDR3: CASSLANNQPQHF. Written as DNA, the CDR3 is TGTGCCAGCAGCTTGGCCAACAATCAGCCCCAGCATTTT. The rearrangement uses TRBV5-6 and TRBJ1-5; D gene ambiguous. From germline, CDR1 is SGHDT and CDR2 YYEEEE. The CDR3 has 13 residues. Trimming took off 0 bases at V and 3 bases at J, with 4 bases between the two ends. The full variable domain, its missing parts supplied by reference TRBV5-6 and TRBJ1-5, is DAGVTQSPTHLIKTRGQQVTLRCSPKSGHDTVSWYQQALGQGPQFIFQYYEEEERQRGNFPDRFSGHQFPNYSSELNVNALLLGDSALYLCASSLANNQPQHFGDGTRLSIL.

The chain recombines TRBV5-1 with TRBJ2-5; D may be TRBD1 (6 bases). The CDR3 totals 16 residues. V dropped 4 bases and J dropped 1 base, with 17 bases sitting between them. The germline V gene has CDR1 SGHRS and CDR2 YFSETQ. As DNA, the CDR3 is TGCGCCAGCAGCCATAAGACAACAGGGTCCCAAGAGACCCAGTACTTC. Translation gives CASSHKTTGSQETQYF. Full variable domain (rest looked up from reference TRBV5-1 and TRBJ2-5): KAGVTQTPRYLIKTRGQQVTLSCSPISGHRSVSWYQQTPGQGLQFLFEYFSETQRNKGNFPGRFSGRQFSNSRSEMNVSTLELGDSALYLCASSHKTTGSQETQYFGPGTRLLVL.

The CDR3 here is CASSAALSYTGELFF. CDR3 sequence (DNA): TGTGCCAGTAGTGCCGCACTTTCTTACACCGGGGAGCTGTTTTTT. The chain carries TRBV19 and TRBJ2-2; unclear D gene. Per germline, CDR1 LNHDA and CDR2 SQIVND (reference sequence). This CDR3 has 15 amino acids. V shed 5 bases and J shed 3 bases, with 13 bases lying between them.

This chain joins TRBV5-1 and TRBJ2-7; no definite D call. Looked up from germline, CDR1 is SGHRS and CDR2 is YFSETQ. The CDR3 consists of 14 residues. The V end lost 2 bases, the J end lost 0 bases, and 9 bases lay between the germline ends. CDR3 sequence: CASSFWADSYEQYF. CDR3 in DNA: TGCGCCAGCAGCTTTTGGGCTGACTCCTACGAGCAGTACTTC.

About this clonotype: A much bigger clone sits one base away, suggesting this may be a read error. V usage is TRBV11-2 and J usage is TRBJ2-5; D is undetermined. CDR3 length: 15 residues. Germline loops: CDR1 SGHAT, CDR2 FQNNGV. Trimming cost V 0 bases and J 5 bases, with 13 bases left between them. In DNA form, the CDR3 reads TGTGCCAGCAGCTTAGATCTGCGGTCTTGGGAGACCCAGTACTTC. It specifies CASSLDLRSWETQYF.

This clonotype occurred many times. The rearrangement links TRBV12-3 or TRBV12-4 to TRBJ2-5; either TRBD1 or TRBD2 may supply D (5 bases each). V was trimmed by 8 bases and J by 5 bases, leaving 12 bases between them. The CDR3 contains 12 residues. This chain's CDR3 is CASQEGRETQYF. DNA for the CDR3: TGTGCCAGCCAAGAGGGGCGTGAGACCCAGTACTTC.

The chain recombines TRBV6-5 with TRBJ1-3; 7 bases align to TRBD1. Per the germline V gene, CDR1 is MNHEY and CDR2 is SVGAGI. The CDR3 extends over 16 amino acids. V gave up 2 bases and J gave up 4 bases; unmatched junction bases: 8. The CDR3 DNA reads as TGTGCCAGCAGTTACGCCCCGACAGGGACGGGAAACACCATATATTTT. This gives the protein CASSYAPTGTGNTIYF.

This clonotype appeared a few times. The chain uses TRBV6-1 and TRBJ1-5; weak D call: TRBD1 (6 bases). Germline V gene sequence: CDR1 MNHNS, CDR2 SASEGT. Deletions cut 5 bases from V and 6 bases from J, with 14 bases between. The length of the CDR3 is 14 residues. DNA of the CDR3: TGTGCCAGCAGTCAAAGGGGGGGAGGTCAGCCCCAGCATTTT. It translates to CASSQRGGGQPQHF.

This clonotype was found a few times. The rearrangement joins TRBV20-1 to TRBJ2-2; D not certain. Germline CDR1 reads DFQATT; CDR2 reads SNEGSKA (reference sequence). This CDR3 has 13 residues. The V and J ends lost 6 bases and 0 bases respectively, with 8 bases between them. CDR3 region: CSASRPNTGELFF. The CDR3 DNA follows: TGCAGTGCGAGCAGACCGAACACCGGGGAGCTGTTTTTT.

The rearrangement links TRBV28 to TRBJ1-1; D is possibly TRBD1 (5 bases). V lost 8 bases and J 3 bases, leaving 19 bases between the germline ends. The CDR3 has 15 residues. Germline loops: CDR1 MDHEN, CDR2 SYDVKM. CDR3 coding DNA: TGTGCCAGCTCACCGACCGGCCGGGGGGACACTGAAGCTTTCTTT. It codes for CASSPTGRGDTEAFF.

The J gene is TRBJ2-7, the V gene TRBV20-1, with 11 bases fitting TRBD2. The junction had 4 bases not matched to a gene; V was cut back by 3 bases and J by 3 bases. Looked up from germline, CDR1 is DFQATT and CDR2 is SNEGSKA (reference sequence). The CDR3 contains 14 residues. CDR3: CSARTSGTIYEQYF. The CDR3 bases are TGCAGTGCTAGGACTAGCGGGACAATCTACGAGCAGTACTTC.